These 16 T cell receptor beta chains came from one sample sequenced in a study of OX40 agonist ivuxolimab in advanced cancers. The table came from immunoSEQ multiplex PCR; TCRdb's copy has only in-frame clones and leaves some out. The top ten hold roughly 50% of the sample, which has under 20,000 clones, more than 80% seen once. The sample consisted of CD4+ or CD8+ T cells sorted from blood, taken in a trial of the OX40 agonist ivuxolimab. These TCRs come from an adult with an advanced solid tumor such as melanoma, head and neck, liver or kidney cancer.

V and J are TRBV19 and TRBJ2-3; TRBD1 or TRBD2 may be the D gene (5 bases each). Trimming removed 5 bases at V and 6 bases at J, with 15 bases between. The germline V gene has CDR1 LNHDA and CDR2 SQIVND (reference sequence). The CDR3 runs 14 residues. The chain's CDR3 is CASSSSSGADTQYF. The CDR3 nucleotides are TGTGCCAGTAGTTCCTCTTCCGGGGCGGATACGCAGTATTTT.

This chain links TRBV5-1 with TRBJ2-2; D may be TRBD2 (5 bases). The ends were cut back, 5 bases at V and 4 bases at J, with 12 bases in the middle. Germline loops: CDR1 SGHRS, CDR2 YFSETQ. The CDR3 has 14 residues. The CDR3 loop is CASSIRGPTGELFF. The CDR3 coding sequence is TGCGCCAGCAGTATCCGGGGTCCCACCGGGGAGCTGTTTTTT.

V is TRBV28 and J is TRBJ2-3; D could derive from TRBD1 or TRBD2 (5 bases each). CDR1 and CDR2 (germline): MDHEN, SYDVKM. The CDR3 consists of 16 residues. Trimming pared 6 bases from V and 9 bases from J, leaving 25 bases between. In nucleotides, the CDR3 is TGTGCCAGCAGCTCATTAGGTGGGGCGGGTGATGCGACGCAGTATTTT. It encodes CASSSLGGAGDATQYF.

The gene calls are TRBV28 and TRBJ2-1; D not certain. The CDR3 is 11 residues long. Germline CDR1 and CDR2: MDHEN and SYDVKM. Trimming cost V 8 bases and J 5 bases, with 7 bases left between them. CDR3 protein: CASHQDNEQFF. CDR3 bases: TGTGCCAGCCACCAGGACAATGAGCAGTTCTTC.

V and J are TRBV28 and TRBJ2-1, with 7 bases identical to TRBD1. Trimming cost V 4 bases and J 10 bases; bases outside gene matches: 4. Germline V gene data show CDR1 as MDHEN and CDR2 as SYDVKM. The CDR3 has 12 amino acids. This CDR3 is CASSSLDREQFF. In DNA, the CDR3 is TGTGCCAGCAGTTCGCTGGACAGGGAGCAGTTCTTC.

The chain combines TRBV7-2 with TRBJ2-7, with TRBD1 matching over 8 bases. The CDR3 loop spans 14 amino acids. CDR1 and CDR2 (germline): SGHTA, FQGNSA. The V gene end was trimmed by 2 bases and the J gene end by 4 bases; junction bases not matched to a gene: 4. The CDR3 nucleotides are TGTGCCAGCAGCTTACAGGGGGCGCGGTACGAGCAGTACTTC. Residues: CASSLQGARYEQYF.

The chain is built from TRBV30 and TRBJ1-5; D ambiguous. CDR1 and CDR2 from the germline V gene are GTSNPN and SVGIG (reference sequence). The CDR3 totals 15 residues. The ends were cut back, 1 base at V and 0 bases at J, with 10 bases in the middle. This chain's CDR3 is CAWSDDTDSNQPQHF. The CDR3 DNA is TGTGCCTGGAGTGATGACACAGATAGCAATCAGCCCCAGCATTTT.

The CDR3: CASSQVDGSSYEQYF. The CDR3 nucleotides are TGCGCCAGCAGCCAAGTCGACGGGAGCTCCTACGAGCAGTACTTC. The chain joins TRBV4-1 to TRBJ2-7, with a possible D match to TRBD2 (6 bases). Germline CDR1 is MGHRA and CDR2 is YSYEKL. The CDR3 loop spans 15 amino acids. Trimming left V 1 base short and J 0 bases short, with 10 bases between.

V gene TRBV13 combines with J gene TRBJ2-1, with a tentative D call TRBD1 (5 bases). V lost 1 base and J 3 bases, leaving 10 bases between the germline ends. This CDR3 is 15 amino acids long. CDR1 is PRHDT and CDR2 is FYEKMQ in the germline V gene (reference sequence). CDR3 amino acids: CASSLVGQHYNEQFF. The CDR3 nucleotides read TGTGCCAGCAGCTTAGTTGGACAACACTACAATGAGCAGTTCTTC.

The chain combines TRBV27 with TRBJ2-2; D gene uncertain. V lost 0 bases, J lost 1 base, and 0 bases lay in between. Germline V gene data show CDR1 as MNHEY and CDR2 as SMNVEV (reference sequence). The CDR3 runs to 13 residues. The CDR3 spells CASSLSNTGELFF. The CDR3 DNA is TGTGCCAGCAGTTTATCGAACACCGGGGAGCTGTTTTTT.

The chain combines TRBV6-1 with TRBJ2-3, with 7 bases that match TRBD1. The trim removed 3 bases at V and 0 bases at J, leaving 6 bases unmatched. The CDR3 loop spans 16 amino acids. Germline assignment: CDR1 MNHNS and CDR2 SASEGT. CDR3 nucleotides: TGTGCCAGCAGTGAGCTCTCGGGACAGAGCACAGATACGCAGTATTTT. It encodes CASSELSGQSTDTQYF.

V gene TRBV9 combines with J gene TRBJ2-3; D might be TRBD2 (5 bases). The ends were cut back, 4 bases at V and 2 bases at J, with 14 bases in the middle. Germline CDR1 reads SGDLS; CDR2 reads YYNGEE. The CDR3 covers 15 residues. CDR3 nucleotides: TGTGCCAGCAGCTCCCTAGGACTCTACACAGATACGCAGTATTTT. It specifies CASSSLGLYTDTQYF.

The V and J genes are TRBV9 and TRBJ2-7, with D tentatively TRBD2 (6 bases). Germline V lookup: CDR1 SGDLS, CDR2 YYNGEE. The CDR3 totals 12 residues. V lost 4 bases and J 6 bases, leaving 11 bases between the germline ends. DNA for the CDR3: TGTGCCAGCAGCCCTGGGGGGTGCGAGCAGTACTTC. It yields the protein CASSPGGCEQYF.

J is TRBJ1-2 and V is TRBV11-2; D is possibly TRBD1 (5 bases). The CDR3 has 12 residues. Germline CDR1 SGHAT, CDR2 FQNNGV. V lost 5 bases and J lost 8, with 12 bases in between. The CDR3 loop is CASSPGSGGYTF. CDR3 nucleotide sequence: TGTGCCAGCAGCCCAGGGTCGGGGGGCTACACCTTC.

The chain carries TRBV25-1 and TRBJ2-7; D ambiguous. The DNA end is more similar to TRBJ2-1, so the J call may be wrong. This CDR3 is built from 12 residues. Germline V gene lookup returns CDR1 MGHDK and CDR2 SYGVNS. Here the CDR3 DNA reads TGTGCCAGCAGTGAACCCCGTGATGAGCAGTTCTTC. Translated: CASSEPRDEQFF.

The J gene is TRBJ2-5, the V gene TRBV6-6; TRBD1 aligns across 7 bases. The DNA matches TRBJ2-7 better at its end, which makes the J call doubtful. CDR1 MNHNY and CDR2 SVGAGI come from the germline V gene (reference sequence). The CDR3 has 13 amino acids. The CDR3 sequence: CASSYSAGGEQYF. The CDR3 DNA is TGTGCCAGCAGTTACAGTGCAGGGGGCGAGCAGTACTTC.